This T cell receptor (beta chain) appears in the sequencing data of a study of human T cells and chemical hapten exposure (dated by TCRdb to about 2021). Looking at the study overall: For sensitization, 2% DPC in acetone was applied to a roughly 2 cm by roughly 2 cm area of upper inner arm skin. Patch testing was done on the upper back using Finn chambers containing 0.01% DPC, and results were scored after 6 days according to International Contact Dermatitis Research Group standards. This study followed changes in the peripheral blood TCR repertoire in vivo during primary and secondary sensitization of alopecia patients to the hapten diphenylcyclopropenone (DPC). Throughout the roughly 24-week study period, patients were also given weekly therapeutic DPC doses on the scalp. The libraries were sequenced as a pool, and the TCR yield per sample differed mostly because of small variations in library volumes within the pool. Blood samples were taken from patients before sensitization (week 0) and at 2, 6 and about 24 weeks after DPC sensitization. Blood for TCR sequencing was provided by twenty-nine alopecia patients at one to four time points (pre-sensitization, 2, 6 and 24 weeks). The patient cohort, mostly female, included alopecia areata with under or over 50% scalp involvement, alopecia totalis and alopecia universalis.

What the time point label conveys for this sample: patch test 2, 6 weeks after DPC sensitization. This sample's treatment or condition label indicates: therapeutic diphenylcyclopropenone sensitization with weekly scalp DPC. At every patch-test visit, the blood draw took place before the patch test was put on. Eligible patients were aged 18 to 70, diagnosed with alopecia, deemed suitable for DPC therapy, and excluded if pregnant. Total RNA was isolated from unfractionated whole blood collected in Tempus Blood RNA tubes. Its CDR3 holds 13 amino acids, cysteine through phenylalanine. Just the 39-base CDR3 DNA is kept, in frame starting at base 1. V and J are trimmed by 6 bases and 7 bases, and the gene matches miss 6 bases of the junction. The CDR1 and CDR2 encoded by the germline V gene (reference sequence) are MNHNY and SVGAGI. The library came from RACE. These reads were obtained on a NextSeq 500. Library preparation attached unique molecular identifiers to individual cDNA molecules for quantitative, reproducible TCR counting. Both TCR alpha and TCR beta chains were sequenced from each blood RNA sample. The authors' analysis ran thus. Samples had a median of roughly 91,000 TCRs, with a range from about 20,000 to 690,600. V, J and CDR3 annotation of the TCR reads was carried out using the Decombinator software suite. For the PS versus PT1 abundance plots, all samples were subsampled to the same number of TCRs (28,000). Expanded TCRs were defined as absent before sensitization and observed at least eight times at the 2-week time point. The public reads were quality trimmed at Q25 with fastp and then assembled into clones with MiXCR by TCRdb, keeping productive beta chains. All rows with the same CDR3 protein become a single entry with the most common DNA and genes. These V and J calls originate from TCRdb's pipeline instead of the authors' own analysis. The sample table contains a few hundred thousand distinct CDR3 sequences; only one count was recorded for roughly 6% of them. Around 5.8% of the sample lies in the top ten.

This clonotype was counted ten times or more. Its recognized antigen is unknown. Base qualities are not recorded, but no much larger clone differs from it by a single base. Beyond this particular receptor, the publication reports: Alopecia, a presumed autoimmune disease, was present in all patients, so the immune response of the patients might differ from that of healthy individuals. Repeated subsampling changed both the strength of the expansion versus patch-test correlation and the threshold at which the correlation became significant. Patch test score was positively correlated with the number of PT1 expanded TCRs, with significance at thresholds 8, 16 and 32 but not at 4. Significantly more large CDR3 similarity clusters were formed by expanded TCRs than by pre-sensitization or healthy control sets, consistent with antigen-driven responses. DPC sensitization did not change how many TCRs were above 1 in 1000 frequency, and no evidence was found of alterations in global repertoire structure.

Sequencing used whole blood, obtained in connection with sensitization to the hapten diphenylcyclopropenone (DPC). This chain is built from TRBV6-6 and TRBJ1-5; 7 junctional bases match TRBD1. This clonotype was sampled from a woman younger than 35 with alopecia areata. Some clones in this sample may be carry-over from other donors' samples. The DNA is TGTGCCAGCAGAGGGGGCGAGAGACAGCCCCAGCATTTT. The translation is CASRGGERQPQHF.